This TCR beta chain was sequenced for a study of blood T cell repertoires in COVID-19. This table comes from immunoSEQ multiplex PCR, and its TCRdb copy is limited to in-frame clones, with some not included. The table shows 55,000 to 80,000 clones, with 82% occurring only once. The CDR3 is made up of 14 amino acids. Germline assignment: CDR1 LNHDA and CDR2 SQIVND (reference sequence). V shed 1 base and J shed 3 bases, with 7 bases lying between them. The chain recombines TRBV19 with TRBJ2-1; possibly TRBD2 for D (5 bases). The sequence derives from a human donor in a cohort sampled during active COVID-19. Specimen: peripheral blood. DNA for the CDR3: TGTGCCAGTAGTATAGCTGAGGGCTACAATGAGCAGTTCTTC. It is translated as CASSIAEGYNEQFF.